This record covers a single T cell receptor (beta chain). CDR3 length: 15 amino acids. The germline CDR1 and CDR2 sequences are LGHNA and YNFKEQ. J gave up 8 bases and V 5 bases, and 11 bases lay outside the gene matches. Data came from immunoSEQ multiplex PCR; TCRdb stores just in-frame clones and leaves some out. This sample yields tens of thousands of clones, of which approximately 95% are seen a single time; 5.8% belongs to the top ten. The data stem from a study of cytomegalovirus exposure and HLA in healthy donors. Material: PBMCs. The chain recombines TRBV4-2 with TRBJ2-1, with 8 bases fitting TRBD2. The TCR originated in a woman between 18 and 29 years old in good health and CMV-seronegative. The CDR3 region is CASSSPETSDYEQFF. In DNA form, the CDR3 reads TGTGCCAGCAGCTCTCCCGAGACTAGCGACTATGAGCAGTTCTTC.